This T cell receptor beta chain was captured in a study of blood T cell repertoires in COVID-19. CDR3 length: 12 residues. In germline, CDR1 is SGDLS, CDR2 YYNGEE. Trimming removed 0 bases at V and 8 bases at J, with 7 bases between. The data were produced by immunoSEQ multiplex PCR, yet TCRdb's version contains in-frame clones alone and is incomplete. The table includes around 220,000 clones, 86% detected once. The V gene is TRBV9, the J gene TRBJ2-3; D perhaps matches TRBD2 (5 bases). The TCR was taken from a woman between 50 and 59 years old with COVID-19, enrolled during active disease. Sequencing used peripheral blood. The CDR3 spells CASSVGGGTQYF. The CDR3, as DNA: TGTGCCAGCAGCGTAGGAGGAGGTACGCAGTATTTT.